Listed below are T cell receptor beta chains from one sample, sequenced in a study of cytomegalovirus exposure and HLA in healthy donors. Profiling relied on immunoSEQ multiplex PCR, and the TCRdb table lists in-frame clones only, not all of them. The table lists roughly 100,000 clones, roughly 83% of them singletons, with around 2.6% in the top ten. Sequences were obtained from PBMCs. These receptors all stem from a man aged 40-55 years in good health and CMV-seronegative. The CDR3 runs from the conserved cysteine through the conserved F or W. Each record gives: clone size, V gene, J gene, D gene, CDR3 length, CDR3 DNA, CDR3 protein. A D gene is named only where the DNA matches it firmly. Only part of the rows carry a size: once, few, many, or a class if the clone is expanded.

.	TRBV7-2	TRBJ1-2	.	15	TGTGCCAGCAGCCCACAGGGAATCGCGTCCTATGGCTACACCTTC	CASSPQGIASYGYTF
.	TRBV6-1	TRBJ1-1	TRBD1	15	TGTGCCAGCGAGAGTGCGTCAGGGGGTTTTACTGAAGCTTTCTTT	CASESASGGFTEAFF
.	TRBV5-6	TRBJ2-5	.	14	TGTGCCAGCACCCTAGTGGGGGGACAAGAGACCCAGTACTTC	CASTLVGGQETQYF
.	TRBV9	TRBJ2-3	.	14	TGTGCCAGCTCACTAGGGTTCCACACAGATACGCAGTATTTT	CASSLGFHTDTQYF
few	TRBV6-5	TRBJ2-1	TRBD1	11	TGTGCCAGCAGTACTGGGACAGGCCCGGTCTTC	CASSTGTGPVF
.	TRBV19	TRBJ2-5	.	15	TGTGCCAGTAGTATAGCGACAGGGAGGTTGGAGACCCAGTACTTC	CASSIATGRLETQYF
.	TRBV6-5	TRBJ2-7	.	15	TGTGCCAGCAGTTACTCCAGGGGACGATCCTACGAGCAGTACTTC	CASSYSRGRSYEQYF
once	TRBV19	TRBJ1-2	TRBD1	13	TGTGCCACCCAGGGGGGAAGGCGGTATGGCTACACCTTC	CATQGGRRYGYTF
few	TRBV5-8	TRBJ2-1	.	13	TGTGCCAGCAGCGGCCAGGCGAGGGGGGAGCAGTTCTTC	CASSGQARGEQFF
.	TRBV6-4	TRBJ2-5	TRBD2	13	TGTGCCAGCAGCCCGACTAGCGGGGAGACCCAGTACTTC	CASSPTSGETQYF
.	TRBV19	TRBJ1-2	.	15	TGTGCCAGTAGTATAGTTAGGGGCTCAGACTATGGCTACACCTTC	CASSIVRGSDYGYTF
.	TRBV18	TRBJ2-5	.	15	TGTGCCAGCTCATGGGCTAGCTTTGGGGAAGAGACCCAGTACTTC	CASSWASFGEETQYF
.	TRBV13	TRBJ1-1	.	14	TGTGCCAGCAGCTCGGACAGCGCTGGAACTGAAGCTTTCTTT	CASSSDSAGTEAFF
.	TRBV11-2	TRBJ1-6	TRBD1	15	TGTGCCAGCAGCCCTCTCACAGGGGGTCCTTCACCCCTCCACTTT	CASSPLTGGPSPLHF
.	TRBV5-1	TRBJ1-2	.	15	TGCGCCAGCAGCTATAACTACGATCTCAACTATGGCTACACCTTC	CASSYNYDLNYGYTF
once	TRBV19	TRBJ2-2	TRBD2	15	TGTGCCAGTAGTAGAGGGGGACTAGAGGACGGGGAGCTGTTTTTT	CASSRGGLEDGELFF
.	TRBV7-9	TRBJ1-6	.	14	TGTGCCAGCAGCACCGGGGGAGGAGGTTCACCCCTCCACTTT	CASSTGGGGSPLHF
.	TRBV7-6	TRBJ2-2	.	14	TGTGCCAGCAGCTTCTTGCAGGGTAACGGGGAGCTGTTTTTT	CASSFLQGNGELFF
.	TRBV7-8	TRBJ1-2	TRBD1	12	TGTGCCAGCAGAGCCGACAGGGGCGGCTACACCTTC	CASRADRGGYTF
.	TRBV5-6	TRBJ1-5	.	12	TGTGCCAGCAGCTTCCTCAATCAGCCCCAGCATTTT	CASSFLNQPQHF
.	TRBV27	TRBJ1-2	.	17	TGTGCCAGCACCCCAGCCCCGGGGGGGGGCTCCAACTATGGCTACACCTTC	CASTPAPGGGSNYGYTF
.	TRBV5-1	TRBJ1-6	.	16	TGCGCCAGCAGCTTTGTCAGGACGGGGACTATAGGACCCCTCCACTTT	CASSFVRTGTIGPLHF
.	TRBV6-6	TRBJ1-6	.	16	TGTGCCAGCAGTTACGACGCAGAGACAAGGTCTTCACCCCTCCACTTT	CASSYDAETRSSPLHF
.	TRBV7-9	TRBJ1-1	.	14	TGTGCCAGCAGCTTAGGAGGGGGTAGTACTGAAGCTTTCTTT	CASSLGGGSTEAFF
few	TRBV5-6	TRBJ1-3	.	12	TGTGCCAGCAGCTTGGCAGGGAACACCATATATTTT	CASSLAGNTIYF
.	TRBV10-3	TRBJ2-5	TRBD1	15	TGTGCCATCAGTGATGACAGGGGGAAGTCCGAGACCCAGTACTTC	CAISDDRGKSETQYF
.	TRBV7-9	TRBJ1-2	TRBD1	13	TGTGCCAGCTCAGGGGGTCGGAACTATGGCTACACCTTC	CASSGGRNYGYTF
few	TRBV5-4	TRBJ2-5	TRBD2	15	TGTGCCAGCAGCTGGGGGACTAGCGGTCAAGAGACCCAGTACTTC	CASSWGTSGQETQYF
.	TRBV5-1	TRBJ1-2	TRBD1	14	TGCGCCAGCAGCATCGGACAGGGGGCGTCTGGCTACACCTTC	CASSIGQGASGYTF
.	TRBV2	TRBJ2-7	.	17	TGTGCCAGCACCGACAGCAGGGTGAATCGATACTCTTACGAGCAGTACTTC	CASTDSRVNRYSYEQYF
few	TRBV6-5	TRBJ1-5	TRBD1	13	TGTGCCAGCAGTTATACAGGGGGCCAGCCCCAGCATTTT	CASSYTGGQPQHF
.	TRBV7-2	TRBJ2-1	.	14	TGTGCCAGCAGCACTAACGCGGGGCACTATGAGCAGTTCTTC	CASSTNAGHYEQFF
.	TRBV10-3	TRBJ2-7	TRBD1	14	TGTGCCATCAGTGACGACAGGGGGCTAAGCGAGCAGTACTTC	CAISDDRGLSEQYF
few	TRBV10-3	TRBJ1-1	TRBD1	16	TGTGCCATCAGTGAGCCGACCCGGGACAGCAACACTGAAGCTTTCTTT	CAISEPTRDSNTEAFF
.	TRBV6-1	TRBJ2-5	TRBD1	14	TGTGCCAGCAGTGGTACCGACAGGGGGGAGACCCAGTACTTC	CASSGTDRGETQYF
.	TRBV7-6	TRBJ2-2	.	15	TGTGCCAGCAGCTTAATAAGGGGCCTCGACGGGGAGCTGTTTTTT	CASSLIRGLDGELFF
.	TRBV5-6	TRBJ1-6	TRBD1	15	TGTGCCAGCAGCGAACTCGGGACAGGGTACTCACCCCTCCACTTT	CASSELGTGYSPLHF
.	TRBV5-8	TRBJ1-4	TRBD1	16	TGTGCCAGCAGCAGACAGGGGGCCCATCCTAATGAAAAACTGTTTTTT	CASSRQGAHPNEKLFF
few	TRBV5-1	TRBJ1-1	TRBD1	15	TGCGCCAGCAGCCAGGGTCCCAGGGGGGCGACTGAAGCTTTCTTT	CASSQGPRGATEAFF
.	TRBV6-5	TRBJ1-2	TRBD1	12	TGTGCCAGCTCGGAGGGGGCGCAGGGCTACACCTTC	CASSEGAQGYTF
.	TRBV5-4	TRBJ2-1	.	13	TGTGCCAGCAGCTTGGGGGCCCCCAATGAGCAGTTCTTC	CASSLGAPNEQFF
.	TRBV6-6	TRBJ2-1	.	14	TGTGCCAGCAGTTACTCACGAGGATACAATGAGCAGTTCTTC	CASSYSRGYNEQFF
.	TRBV28	TRBJ1-2	TRBD1	13	TGTGCCAGCAGTCCAGGGGGGCTCTATGGCTACACCTTC	CASSPGGLYGYTF
.	TRBV5-1	TRBJ1-1	TRBD1	15	TGCGCCAGCAGCGAAAGACAGGGGGCGAACACTGAAGCTTTCTTT	CASSERQGANTEAFF
.	TRBV27	TRBJ2-7	.	15	TGTGCCAGCAGTTCCTTGGGGGGTAGTGTCTACGAGCAGTACTTC	CASSSLGGSVYEQYF
.	TRBV7-2	TRBJ2-7	TRBD1	14	TGTGCCAGCAGCTTACAGGGGGCGCTTAGCGAGCAGTACTTC	CASSLQGALSEQYF
.	TRBV9	TRBJ2-7	.	14	TGTGCCAGCAGCGTTTCACAGGTCTCCTACGAGCAGTACTTC	CASSVSQVSYEQYF
once	TRBV19	TRBJ2-1	TRBD1	16	TGTGCCAGTAGTATTTCCGGGACAGGGGGCTGGAATGAGCAGTTCTTC	CASSISGTGGWNEQFF
.	TRBV1	TRBJ2-2	.	14	TGCACCGGACCGCGGGCTAGCGGGTCCGGGGAGCTGTTTTTT	CTGPRASGSGELFF
.	TRBV27	TRBJ1-2	.	13	TGTGCCAGCAGTTTCGGACAGAACTATGGCTACACCTTC	CASSFGQNYGYTF
.	TRBV7-3	TRBJ1-2	TRBD1	15	TGTGCCAGCAGCCCGGGACAGGGTCTGAATTATGGCTACACCTTC	CASSPGQGLNYGYTF
once	TRBV7-2	TRBJ2-1	TRBD2	16	TGTGCCAGCAGCTTCGGTCTAGCGGGGGGTTACAATGAGCAGTTCTTC	CASSFGLAGGYNEQFF
.	TRBV6-6	TRBJ1-4	.	15	TGTGCCAGCAGGACGTCCGGGAGAACCGGGGAAAAACTGTTTTTT	CASRTSGRTGEKLFF
.	TRBV11-3	TRBJ1-1	.	13	TGTGCCAGCAGCTTTTACAGGGATACTGAAGCTTTCTTT	CASSFYRDTEAFF
.	TRBV6-5	TRBJ2-2	TRBD2	15	TGTGCCAGCAGTCCCAGCGGGGGGGGGACCGGGGAGCTGTTTTTT	CASSPSGGGTGELFF